This TCR beta chain was captured by sequencing in a study of blood T cell repertoires in COVID-19. About the research overall: T cells, B-cell-depleted T cells, or PBMCs supplied cDNA or gDNA.

Per the original data handling: The assay estimated nucleated cells by amplifying reference gene primers. Only in-frame clones appear in the TCRdb table, and some are missing; sequencing was by immunoSEQ multiplex PCR. That table furnishes V, J and clone size, whereas the DNA furnished D and trimming. The table records about 240,000 clones, approximately 88% of them present only once. This clone was detected only once. The germline CDR1 and CDR2 sequences are LNHNV and YYDKDF (reference sequence). The CDR3 contains 19 residues. Losses at the gene ends were 5 bases for V and 2 bases for J; bases not matched to a gene: 13.

The sequence was obtained from a woman aged 25 to 39 with acute COVID-19. The sample comprised PBMCs or T cells enriched from blood (not recorded which). The V gene is TRBV15, the J gene TRBJ2-3, with 13 bases identical to TRBD2. CDR3 DNA: TGTGCCACCAGCTCGCGTTCCGGGACTAGCGGGGTTGACACAGATACGCAGTATTTT. Encoded protein: CATSSRSGTSGVDTDTQYF.